In this sample, the clone carrying this TCR beta chain turned up a few times. Its antigen remains unknown. This CDR3 contains 14 residues. V shed 2 bases and J 5 bases; nucleotides not matched to a gene: 4. The germline V gene has CDR1 SGHRS and CDR2 YFSETQ. TCRdb independently ran MiXCR on the RACE reads; one entry per CDR3 protein. The repertoire has about 98,000 distinct CDR3 sequences, roughly a tenth of them found once; the top ten carry about 3%. The record originates from a study of human T cells and chemical hapten exposure. Study-wide context: TCR yields per sample varied, mainly owing to small pooled library volume differences. Study-wide results and limits: Relative to controls, expanded TCRs formed significantly more large CDR3 similarity clusters. Unchanged with DPC sensitization were TCRs above 1 in 1000 frequency.

As to time point: pre-sensitization, week 0. Treatment described: therapeutic diphenylcyclopropenone sensitization with weekly scalp DPC. Blood was drawn before each patch test was applied. This sequence joins TRBV5-1 and TRBJ2-3, with TRBD2 matching over 8 bases. The source material was whole blood, sampled in connection with sensitization to the hapten diphenylcyclopropenone (DPC). This clonotype was sampled from a woman in her sixties with alopecia areata. Some clones in this sample may be carry-over from other donors' samples. The CDR3 DNA sequence: TGCGCCAGCAGCTTTAGCGGGGCAGGAGATACGCAGTATTTT. Amino acid sequence: CASSFSGAGDTQYF.